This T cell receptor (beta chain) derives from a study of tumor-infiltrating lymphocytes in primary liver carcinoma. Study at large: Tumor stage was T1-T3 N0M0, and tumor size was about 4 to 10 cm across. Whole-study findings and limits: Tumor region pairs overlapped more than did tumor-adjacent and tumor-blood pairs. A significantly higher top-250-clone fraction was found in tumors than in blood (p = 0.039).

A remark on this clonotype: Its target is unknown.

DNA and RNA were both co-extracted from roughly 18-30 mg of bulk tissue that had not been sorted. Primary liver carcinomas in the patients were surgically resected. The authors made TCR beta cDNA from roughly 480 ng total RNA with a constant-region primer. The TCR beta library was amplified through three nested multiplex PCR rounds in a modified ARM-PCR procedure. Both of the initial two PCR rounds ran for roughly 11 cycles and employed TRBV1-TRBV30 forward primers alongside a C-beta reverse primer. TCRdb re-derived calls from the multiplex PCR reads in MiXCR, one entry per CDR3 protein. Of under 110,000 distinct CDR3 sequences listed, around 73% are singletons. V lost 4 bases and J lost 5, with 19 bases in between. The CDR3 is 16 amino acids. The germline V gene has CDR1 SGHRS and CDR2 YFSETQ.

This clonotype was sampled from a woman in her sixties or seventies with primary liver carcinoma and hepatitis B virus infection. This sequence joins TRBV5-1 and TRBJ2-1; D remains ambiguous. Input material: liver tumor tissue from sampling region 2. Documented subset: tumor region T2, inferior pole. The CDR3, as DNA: TGCGCCAGCAGCCCGGGCGGCAGGAGAAAGGACAATGAGCAGTTCTTC. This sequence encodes CASSPGGRRKDNEQFF.